This TCR beta chain is from a study of cytomegalovirus exposure and HLA in healthy donors. 13 Jbeta primers and 60 Vbeta primers were used for the PCR. Clones were sequenced by immunoSEQ multiplex PCR, and TCRdb holds only the in-frame ones, with some missing. The table records about 140,000 clones, just under 85% of them present only once. Study conclusions and caveats: The only immune exposure information that was available was CMV serostatus.

Germline CDR1 is MNHEY and CDR2 is SMNVEV (reference sequence). This CDR3 region has 19 residues. The V and J ends lost 2 bases and 7 bases, in that order; junction bases with no gene match: 16. This clone was found once. Its antigen is undetermined. The clonotype originates from a young man in good health and CMV-seropositive. Sequencing was carried out using PBMCs. The rearrangement joins TRBV27 to TRBJ2-5; 13 bases align to TRBD2. The chain's CDR3 is CASSLKTSGGALVRGTQYF. DNA for the CDR3: TGTGCCAGCAGTTTAAAAACTAGCGGGGGGGCCTTGGTTCGTGGGACCCAGTACTTC.